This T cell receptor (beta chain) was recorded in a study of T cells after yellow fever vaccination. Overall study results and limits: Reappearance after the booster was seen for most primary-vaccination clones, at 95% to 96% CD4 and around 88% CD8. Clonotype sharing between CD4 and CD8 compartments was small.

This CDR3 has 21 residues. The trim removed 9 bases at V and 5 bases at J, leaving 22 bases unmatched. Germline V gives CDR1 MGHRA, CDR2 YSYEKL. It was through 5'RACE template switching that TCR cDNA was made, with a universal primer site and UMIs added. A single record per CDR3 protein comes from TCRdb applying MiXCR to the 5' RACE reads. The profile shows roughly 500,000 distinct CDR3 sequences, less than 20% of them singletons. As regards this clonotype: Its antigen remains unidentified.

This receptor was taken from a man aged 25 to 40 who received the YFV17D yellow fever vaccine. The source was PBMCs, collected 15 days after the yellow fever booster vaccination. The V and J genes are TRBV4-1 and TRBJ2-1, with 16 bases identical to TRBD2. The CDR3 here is CARRFSGGAGLAGGPDNEQFF. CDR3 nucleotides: TGCGCCAGACGCTTCTCTGGGGGTGCGGGACTAGCGGGAGGGCCGGACAATGAGCAGTTCTTC.